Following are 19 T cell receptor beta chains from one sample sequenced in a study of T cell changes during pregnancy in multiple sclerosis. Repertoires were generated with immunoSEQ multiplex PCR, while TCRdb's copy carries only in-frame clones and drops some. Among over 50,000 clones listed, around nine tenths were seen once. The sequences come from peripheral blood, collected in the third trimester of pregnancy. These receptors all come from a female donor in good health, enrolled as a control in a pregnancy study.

The CDR3 nucleotides read TGTGCCAGCAGCCAAGTCTCTGGGACAGGGCCCAATTCGGGCAAAAACATTCAGTACTTC. This gives the protein CASSQVSGTGPNSGKNIQYF. The chain joins TRBV4-2 to TRBJ2-4, with TRBD1 matching 9 bases. After removal of 1 base from V and 3 bases from J, the junction contained 16 bases not matched to a gene. Per germline, CDR1 LGHNA and CDR2 YNFKEQ. The CDR3 consists of 20 residues.

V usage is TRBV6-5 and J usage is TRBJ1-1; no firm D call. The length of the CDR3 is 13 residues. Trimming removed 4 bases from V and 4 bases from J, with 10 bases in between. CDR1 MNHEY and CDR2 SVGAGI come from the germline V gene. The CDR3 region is CASSSAFSTEAFF. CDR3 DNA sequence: TGTGCCAGCAGTTCCGCCTTCAGCACTGAAGCTTTCTTT.

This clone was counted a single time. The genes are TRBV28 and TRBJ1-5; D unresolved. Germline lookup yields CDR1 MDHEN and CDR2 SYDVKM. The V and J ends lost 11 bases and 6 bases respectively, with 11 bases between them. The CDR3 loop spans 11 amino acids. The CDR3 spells CAASGGQPQHF. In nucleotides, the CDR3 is TGTGCCGCCTCGGGTGGTCAGCCCCAGCATTTT. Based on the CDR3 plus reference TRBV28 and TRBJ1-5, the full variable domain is DVKVTQSSRYLVKRTGEKVFLECVQDMDHENMFWYRQDPGLGLRLIYFSYDVKMKEKGDIPEGYSVSREKKERFSLILESASTNQTSMYLCAASGGQPQHFGDGTRLSIL.

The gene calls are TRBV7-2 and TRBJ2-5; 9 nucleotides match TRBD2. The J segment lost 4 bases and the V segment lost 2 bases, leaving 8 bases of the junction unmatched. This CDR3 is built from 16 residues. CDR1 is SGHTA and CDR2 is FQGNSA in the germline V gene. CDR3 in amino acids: CASSLTPGLARETQYF. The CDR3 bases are TGTGCCAGCAGCTTAACCCCGGGACTAGCTAGAGAGACCCAGTACTTC.

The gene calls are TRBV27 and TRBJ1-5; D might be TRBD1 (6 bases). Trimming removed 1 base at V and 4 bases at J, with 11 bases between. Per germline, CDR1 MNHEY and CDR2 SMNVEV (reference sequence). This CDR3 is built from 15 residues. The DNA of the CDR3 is TGTGCCAGCAGTTTATTAGGGGGATGGAATCAGCCCCAGCATTTT. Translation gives CASSLLGGWNQPQHF.

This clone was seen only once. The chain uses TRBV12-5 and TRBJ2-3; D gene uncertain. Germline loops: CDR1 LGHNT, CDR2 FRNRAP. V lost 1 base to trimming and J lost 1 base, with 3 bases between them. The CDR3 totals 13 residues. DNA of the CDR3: TGTGCTAGTGGTTTGGCGGGCACAGATACGCAGTATTTT. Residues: CASGLAGTDTQYF.

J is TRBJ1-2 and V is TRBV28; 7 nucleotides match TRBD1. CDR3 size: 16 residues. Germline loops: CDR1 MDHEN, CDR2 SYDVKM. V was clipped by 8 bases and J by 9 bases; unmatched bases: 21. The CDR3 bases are TGTGCCAGCGTGGAGGGGACAGAGTGGAGGGATAGAAGCTACACCTTC. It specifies CASVEGTEWRDRSYTF.

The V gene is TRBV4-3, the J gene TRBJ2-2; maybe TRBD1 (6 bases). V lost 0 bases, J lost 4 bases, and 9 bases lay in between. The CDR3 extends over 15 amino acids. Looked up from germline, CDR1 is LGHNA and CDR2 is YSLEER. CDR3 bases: TGCGCCAGCAGCCAAGAGGGGGCGGGCACCGGGGAGCTGTTTTTT. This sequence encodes CASSQEGAGTGELFF.

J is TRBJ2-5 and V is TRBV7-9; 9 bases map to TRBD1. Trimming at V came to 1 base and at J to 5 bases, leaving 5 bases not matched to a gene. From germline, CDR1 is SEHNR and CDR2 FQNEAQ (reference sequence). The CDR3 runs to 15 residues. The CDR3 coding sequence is TGTGCCAGCAGCTTAGGGACAGGGGTTCTGGAGACCCAGTACTTC. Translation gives CASSLGTGVLETQYF.

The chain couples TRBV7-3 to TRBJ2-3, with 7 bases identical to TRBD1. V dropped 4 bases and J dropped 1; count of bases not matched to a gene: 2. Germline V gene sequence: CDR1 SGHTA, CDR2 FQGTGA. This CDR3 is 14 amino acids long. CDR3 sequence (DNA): TGTGCCAGCAGCTCGCAGGGGGGCACAGATACGCAGTATTTT. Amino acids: CASSSQGGTDTQYF.

CDR3 loop: CASSLEGASGGDTQYF. In DNA form, the CDR3 reads TGTGCCAGCAGCTTAGAGGGAGCTAGCGGGGGAGATACGCAGTATTTT. The V and J genes are TRBV7-6 and TRBJ2-3; 10 nucleotides line up with TRBD2. The V and J ends lost 1 base and 5 bases, in that order; junction bases with no gene match: 6. CDR3 size: 16 residues. Germline V gene lookup returns CDR1 SGHVS and CDR2 FNYEAQ.

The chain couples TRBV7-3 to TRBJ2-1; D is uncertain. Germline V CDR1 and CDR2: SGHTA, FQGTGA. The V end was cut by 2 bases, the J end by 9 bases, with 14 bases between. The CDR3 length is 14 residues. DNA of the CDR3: TGTGCCAGCAGCTTACCCTCCACCGGCGGTGAGCAGTTCTTC. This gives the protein CASSLPSTGGEQFF.

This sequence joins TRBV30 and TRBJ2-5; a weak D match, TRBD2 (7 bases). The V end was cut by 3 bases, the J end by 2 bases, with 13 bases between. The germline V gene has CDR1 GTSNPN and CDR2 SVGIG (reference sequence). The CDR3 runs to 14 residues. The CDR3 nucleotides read TGTGCCTGGAGCCCGGGGGGCAGTCAAGAGACCCAGTACTTC. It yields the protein CAWSPGGSQETQYF.

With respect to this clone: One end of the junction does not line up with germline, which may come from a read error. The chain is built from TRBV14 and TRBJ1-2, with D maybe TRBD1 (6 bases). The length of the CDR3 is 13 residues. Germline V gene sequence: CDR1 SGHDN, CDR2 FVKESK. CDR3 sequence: CASSQDHRVGYTF. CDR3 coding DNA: TGTGCCAGCAGTCAAGATCACAGGGTTGGCTACACCTTC.

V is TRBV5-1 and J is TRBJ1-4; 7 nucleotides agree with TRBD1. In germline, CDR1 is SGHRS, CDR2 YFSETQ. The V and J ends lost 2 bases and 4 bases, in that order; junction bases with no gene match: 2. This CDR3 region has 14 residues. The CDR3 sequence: CASSLDRDNEKLFF. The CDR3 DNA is TGCGCCAGCAGCTTAGACAGGGATAATGAAAAACTGTTTTTT.

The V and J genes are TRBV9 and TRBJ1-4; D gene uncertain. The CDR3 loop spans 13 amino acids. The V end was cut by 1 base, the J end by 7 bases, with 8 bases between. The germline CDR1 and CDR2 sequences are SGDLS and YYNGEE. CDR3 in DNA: TGTGCCAGCAGCGTAAGGAGTGGTGAAAAACTGTTTTTT. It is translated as CASSVRSGEKLFF.

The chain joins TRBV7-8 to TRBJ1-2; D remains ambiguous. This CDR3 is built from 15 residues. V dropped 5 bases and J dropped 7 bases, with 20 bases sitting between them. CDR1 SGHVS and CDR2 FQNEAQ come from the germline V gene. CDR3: CASSKNVATSSGYTF. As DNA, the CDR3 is TGTGCCAGCAGCAAGAACGTAGCCACTTCTTCTGGCTACACCTTC.

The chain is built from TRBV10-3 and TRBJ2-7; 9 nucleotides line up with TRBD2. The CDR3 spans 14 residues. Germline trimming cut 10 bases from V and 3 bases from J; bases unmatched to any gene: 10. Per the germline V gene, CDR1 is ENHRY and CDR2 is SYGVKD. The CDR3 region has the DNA TGTGCCACCCTCTCGCGGGGGGGCCGCTACGAGCAGTACTTC. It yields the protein CATLSRGGRYEQYF.

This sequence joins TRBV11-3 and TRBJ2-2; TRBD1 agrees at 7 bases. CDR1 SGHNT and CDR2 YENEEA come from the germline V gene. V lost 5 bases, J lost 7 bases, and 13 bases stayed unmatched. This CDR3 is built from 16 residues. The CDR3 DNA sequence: TGTGCCAGCAGCGTTCAACTAGGGGGCTCGGTCGGGGAGCTGTTTTTT. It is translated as CASSVQLGGSVGELFF.